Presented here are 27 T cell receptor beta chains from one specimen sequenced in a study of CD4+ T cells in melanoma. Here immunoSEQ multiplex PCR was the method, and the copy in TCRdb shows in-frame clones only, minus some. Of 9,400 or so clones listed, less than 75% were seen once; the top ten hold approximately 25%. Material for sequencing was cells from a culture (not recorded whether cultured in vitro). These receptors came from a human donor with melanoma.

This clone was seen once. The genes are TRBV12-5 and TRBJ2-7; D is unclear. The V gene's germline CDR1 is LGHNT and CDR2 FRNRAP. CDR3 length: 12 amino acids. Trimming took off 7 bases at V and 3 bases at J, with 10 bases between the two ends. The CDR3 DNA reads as TGTGCTAGTGCCAAAGAAATCTACGAGCAGTACTTC. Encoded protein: CASAKEIYEQYF.

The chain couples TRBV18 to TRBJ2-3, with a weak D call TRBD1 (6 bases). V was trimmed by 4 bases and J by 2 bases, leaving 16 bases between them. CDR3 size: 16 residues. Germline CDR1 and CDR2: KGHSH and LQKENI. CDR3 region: CASSRADRSFTDTQYF. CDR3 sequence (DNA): TGTGCCAGCTCACGAGCGGACAGATCTTTCACAGATACGCAGTATTTT.

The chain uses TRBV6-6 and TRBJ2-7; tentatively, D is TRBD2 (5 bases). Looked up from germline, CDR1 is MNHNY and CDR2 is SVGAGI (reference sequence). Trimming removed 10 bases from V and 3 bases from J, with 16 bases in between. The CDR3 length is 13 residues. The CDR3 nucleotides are TGTGCCACTAGCTACCCCGGAGACTACGAGCAGTACTTC. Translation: CATSYPGDYEQYF.

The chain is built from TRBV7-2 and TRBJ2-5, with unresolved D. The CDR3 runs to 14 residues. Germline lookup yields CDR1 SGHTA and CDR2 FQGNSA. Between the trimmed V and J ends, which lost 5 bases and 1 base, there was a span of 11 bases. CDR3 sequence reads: CASSISATQETQYF. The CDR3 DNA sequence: TGTGCCAGCAGCATCTCAGCGACCCAAGAGACCCAGTACTTC.

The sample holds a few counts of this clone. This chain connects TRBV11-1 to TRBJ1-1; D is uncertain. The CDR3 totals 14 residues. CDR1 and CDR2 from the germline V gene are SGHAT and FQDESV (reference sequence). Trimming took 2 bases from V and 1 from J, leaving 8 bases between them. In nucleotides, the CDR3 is TGTGCCAGCAGCTTACAGGCGGGGAACACTGAAGCTTTCTTT. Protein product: CASSLQAGNTEAFF.

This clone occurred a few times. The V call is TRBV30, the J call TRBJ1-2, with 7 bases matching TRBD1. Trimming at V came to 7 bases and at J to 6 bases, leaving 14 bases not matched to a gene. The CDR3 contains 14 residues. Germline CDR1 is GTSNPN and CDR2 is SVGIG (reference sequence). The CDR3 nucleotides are TGTGCCTTCCGCGCCCGAGGGACAGTTCATGGCTACACCTTC. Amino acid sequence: CAFRARGTVHGYTF.

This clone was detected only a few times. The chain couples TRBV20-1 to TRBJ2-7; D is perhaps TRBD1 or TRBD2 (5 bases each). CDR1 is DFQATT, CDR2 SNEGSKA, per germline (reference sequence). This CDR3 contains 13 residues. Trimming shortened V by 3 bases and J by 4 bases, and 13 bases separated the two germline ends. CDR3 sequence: CSASTGRGYEQYF. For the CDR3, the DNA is TGCAGTGCTAGTACGGGAAGGGGTTACGAGCAGTACTTC.

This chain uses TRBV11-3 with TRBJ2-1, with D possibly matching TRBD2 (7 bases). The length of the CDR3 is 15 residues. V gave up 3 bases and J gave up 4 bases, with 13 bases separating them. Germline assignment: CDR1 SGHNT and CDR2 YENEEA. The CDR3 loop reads CASSLGRGIYNEQFF. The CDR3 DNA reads TGTGCCAGCAGCTTGGGGAGGGGGATATACAATGAGCAGTTCTTC.

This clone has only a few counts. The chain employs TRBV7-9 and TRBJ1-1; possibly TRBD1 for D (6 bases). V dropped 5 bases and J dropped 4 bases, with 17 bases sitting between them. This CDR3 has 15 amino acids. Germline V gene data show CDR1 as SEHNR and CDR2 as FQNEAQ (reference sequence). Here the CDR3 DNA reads TGTGCCAGCAGCCGGAGGGGGGGAGGCGGCACTGAAGCTTTCTTT. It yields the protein CASSRRGGGGTEAFF.

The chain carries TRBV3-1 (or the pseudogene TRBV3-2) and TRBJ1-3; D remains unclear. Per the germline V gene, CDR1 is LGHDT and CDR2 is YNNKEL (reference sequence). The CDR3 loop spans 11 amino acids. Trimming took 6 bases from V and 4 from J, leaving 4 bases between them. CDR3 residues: CASSQGNTIYF. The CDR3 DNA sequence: TGTGCCAGCAGTCAGGGAAACACCATATATTTT.

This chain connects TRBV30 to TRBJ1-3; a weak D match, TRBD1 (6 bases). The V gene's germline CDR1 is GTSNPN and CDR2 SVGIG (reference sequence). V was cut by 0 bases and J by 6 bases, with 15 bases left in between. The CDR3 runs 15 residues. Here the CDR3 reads CAWSVQGRGVNTIYF. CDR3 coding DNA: TGTGCCTGGAGTGTACAGGGCCGAGGAGTAAACACCATATATTTT.

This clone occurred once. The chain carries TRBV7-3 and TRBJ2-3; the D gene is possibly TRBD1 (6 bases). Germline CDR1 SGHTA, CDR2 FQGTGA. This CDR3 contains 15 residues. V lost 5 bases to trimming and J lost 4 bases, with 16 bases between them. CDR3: CASSPGTFAPDTQYF. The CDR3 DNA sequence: TGTGCCAGCAGCCCGGGGACATTCGCCCCAGATACGCAGTATTTT.

CDR3 sequence (DNA): TGTGCCAGCAGGACAGGGACGGGATATGGCTACACCTTC. Protein: CASRTGTGYGYTF. V and J are TRBV2 and TRBJ1-2, with 7 bases identical to TRBD1. Germline CDR1 reads SNHLY; CDR2 reads FYNNEI. The CDR3 extends over 13 amino acids. Germline trimming cut 6 bases from V and 5 bases from J; bases unmatched to any gene: 6.

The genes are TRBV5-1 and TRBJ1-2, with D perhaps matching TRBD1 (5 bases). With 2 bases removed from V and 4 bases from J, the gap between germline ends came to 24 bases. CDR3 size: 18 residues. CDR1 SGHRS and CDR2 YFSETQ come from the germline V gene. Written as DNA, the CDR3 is TGCGCCAGCAGCTTCGCCCCGCCGGGAGCCGGTCAGGGCTATGGCTACACCTTC. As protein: CASSFAPPGAGQGYGYTF.

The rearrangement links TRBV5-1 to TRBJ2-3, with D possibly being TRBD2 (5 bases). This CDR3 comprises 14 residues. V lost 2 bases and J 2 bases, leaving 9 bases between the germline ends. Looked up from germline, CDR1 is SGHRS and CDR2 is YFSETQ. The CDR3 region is CASSFGRATDTQYF. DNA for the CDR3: TGCGCCAGCAGCTTTGGGCGGGCCACAGATACGCAGTATTTT.

Written as DNA, the CDR3 is TGTGCCAGCTCACCGACAGGGGGGGATTCACCCCTCCACTTT. Translation: CASSPTGGDSPLHF. The J gene is TRBJ1-6, the V gene TRBV18, with TRBD1 identical over 9 bases. J was trimmed by 8 bases and V by 3 bases; bases with no gene match: 2. From germline, CDR1 is KGHSH and CDR2 LQKENI. The length of the CDR3 is 14 residues. The full variable domain, with the rest looked up from reference TRBV18 and TRBJ1-6, is NAGVMQNPRHLVRRRGQEARLRCSPMKGHSHVYWYRQLPEEGLKFMVYLQKENIIDESGMPKERFSAEFPKEGPSILRIQQVVRGDSAAYFCASSPTGGDSPLHFGNGTRLTVT.

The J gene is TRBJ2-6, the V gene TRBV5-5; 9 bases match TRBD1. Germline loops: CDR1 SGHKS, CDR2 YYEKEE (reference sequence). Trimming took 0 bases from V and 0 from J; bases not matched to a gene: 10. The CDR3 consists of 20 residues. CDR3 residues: CASSLVRGQGPNSGANVLTF. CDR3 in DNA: TGTGCCAGCAGCTTGGTTAGGGGACAGGGACCAAACTCTGGGGCCAACGTCCTGACTTTC.

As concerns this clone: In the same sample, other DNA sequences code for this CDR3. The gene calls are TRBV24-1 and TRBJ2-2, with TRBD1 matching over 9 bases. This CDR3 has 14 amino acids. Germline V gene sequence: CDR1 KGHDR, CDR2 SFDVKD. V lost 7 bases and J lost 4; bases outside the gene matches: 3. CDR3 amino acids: CATRGQGATGELFF. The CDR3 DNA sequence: TGTGCCACCAGGGGACAGGGCGCCACCGGGGAGCTGTTTTTT.

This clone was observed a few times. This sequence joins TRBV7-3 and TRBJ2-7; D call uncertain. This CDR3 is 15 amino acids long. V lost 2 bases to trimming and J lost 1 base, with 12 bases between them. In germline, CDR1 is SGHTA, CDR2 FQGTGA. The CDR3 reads CASSLGLGSSYEQYF. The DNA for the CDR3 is TGTGCCAGCAGCTTAGGTCTCGGGTCGTCCTACGAGCAGTACTTC.

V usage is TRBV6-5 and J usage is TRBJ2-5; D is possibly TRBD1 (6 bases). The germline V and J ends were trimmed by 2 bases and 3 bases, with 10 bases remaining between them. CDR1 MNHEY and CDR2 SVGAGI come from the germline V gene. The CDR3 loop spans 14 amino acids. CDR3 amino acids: CASSYNGQKETQYF. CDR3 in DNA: TGTGCCAGCAGTTACAACGGACAGAAAGAGACCCAGTACTTC.

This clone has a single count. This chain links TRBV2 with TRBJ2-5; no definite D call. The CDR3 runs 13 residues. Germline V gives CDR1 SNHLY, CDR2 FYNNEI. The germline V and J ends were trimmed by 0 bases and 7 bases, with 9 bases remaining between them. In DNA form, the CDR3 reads TGTGCCAGCAGTGAAGCGGGTAGGGTGACCCAGTACTTC. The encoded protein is CASSEAGRVTQYF. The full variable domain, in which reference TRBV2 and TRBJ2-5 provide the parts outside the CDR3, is EPEVTQTPSHQVTQMGQEVILRCVPISNHLYFYWYRQILGQKVEFLVSFYNNEISEKSEIFDDQFSVERPDGSNFTLKIRSTKLEDSAMYFCASSEAGRVTQYFGPGTRLLVL.

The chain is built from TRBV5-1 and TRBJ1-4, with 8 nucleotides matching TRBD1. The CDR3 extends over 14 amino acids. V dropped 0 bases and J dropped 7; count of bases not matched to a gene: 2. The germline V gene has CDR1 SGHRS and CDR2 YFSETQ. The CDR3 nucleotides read TGCGCCAGCAGCTTGGACAGGGGGACTGAAAAACTGTTTTTT. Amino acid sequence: CASSLDRGTEKLFF.

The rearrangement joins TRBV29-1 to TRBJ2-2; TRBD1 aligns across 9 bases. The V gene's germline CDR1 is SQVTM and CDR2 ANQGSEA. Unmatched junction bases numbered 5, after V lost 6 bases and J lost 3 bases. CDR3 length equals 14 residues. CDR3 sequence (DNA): TGCAGCGTCAGTAGGACAGGGGACACCGGGGAGCTGTTTTTT. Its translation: CSVSRTGDTGELFF.

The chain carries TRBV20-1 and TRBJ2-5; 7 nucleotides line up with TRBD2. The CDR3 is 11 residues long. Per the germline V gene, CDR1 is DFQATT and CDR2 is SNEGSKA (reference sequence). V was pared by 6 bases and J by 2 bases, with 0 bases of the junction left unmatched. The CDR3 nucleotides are TGCAGTGCAGCGGGGCAAGAGACCCAGTACTTC. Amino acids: CSAAGQETQYF.

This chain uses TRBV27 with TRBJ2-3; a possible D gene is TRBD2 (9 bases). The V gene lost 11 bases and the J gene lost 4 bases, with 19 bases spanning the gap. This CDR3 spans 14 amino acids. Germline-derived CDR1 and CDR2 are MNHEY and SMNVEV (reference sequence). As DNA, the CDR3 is TGTGCCCAGGGGGCTAGCGGGGTTGCAGATACGCAGTATTTT. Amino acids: CAQGASGVADTQYF.

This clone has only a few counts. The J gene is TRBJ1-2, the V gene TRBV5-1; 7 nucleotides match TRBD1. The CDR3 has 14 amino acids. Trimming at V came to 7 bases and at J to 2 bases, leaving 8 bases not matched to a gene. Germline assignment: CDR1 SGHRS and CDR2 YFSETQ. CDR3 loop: CASGPDRPNYGYTF. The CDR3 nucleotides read TGCGCCAGCGGGCCGGACAGGCCCAACTATGGCTACACCTTC.

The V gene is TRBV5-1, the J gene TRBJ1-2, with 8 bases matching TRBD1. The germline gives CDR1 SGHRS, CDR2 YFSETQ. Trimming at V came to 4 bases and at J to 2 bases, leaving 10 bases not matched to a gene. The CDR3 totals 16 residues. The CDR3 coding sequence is TGCGCCAGCAGCCGACCGGGACAGGTGGGGAACTATGGCTACACCTTC. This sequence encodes CASSRPGQVGNYGYTF.